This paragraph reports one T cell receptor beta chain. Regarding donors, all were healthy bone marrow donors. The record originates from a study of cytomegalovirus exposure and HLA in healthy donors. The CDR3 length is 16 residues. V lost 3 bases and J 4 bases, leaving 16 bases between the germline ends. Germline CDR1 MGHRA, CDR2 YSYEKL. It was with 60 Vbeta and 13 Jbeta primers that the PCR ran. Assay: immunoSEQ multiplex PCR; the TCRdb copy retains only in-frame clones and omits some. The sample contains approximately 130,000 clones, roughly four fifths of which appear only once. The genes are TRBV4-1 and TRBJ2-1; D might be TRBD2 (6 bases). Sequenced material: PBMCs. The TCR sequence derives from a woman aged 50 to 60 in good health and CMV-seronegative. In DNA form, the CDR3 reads TGCGCCAGCAGCCAGATACGGGAGTCCCCGTACAATGAGCAGTTCTTC. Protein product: CASSQIRESPYNEQFF.